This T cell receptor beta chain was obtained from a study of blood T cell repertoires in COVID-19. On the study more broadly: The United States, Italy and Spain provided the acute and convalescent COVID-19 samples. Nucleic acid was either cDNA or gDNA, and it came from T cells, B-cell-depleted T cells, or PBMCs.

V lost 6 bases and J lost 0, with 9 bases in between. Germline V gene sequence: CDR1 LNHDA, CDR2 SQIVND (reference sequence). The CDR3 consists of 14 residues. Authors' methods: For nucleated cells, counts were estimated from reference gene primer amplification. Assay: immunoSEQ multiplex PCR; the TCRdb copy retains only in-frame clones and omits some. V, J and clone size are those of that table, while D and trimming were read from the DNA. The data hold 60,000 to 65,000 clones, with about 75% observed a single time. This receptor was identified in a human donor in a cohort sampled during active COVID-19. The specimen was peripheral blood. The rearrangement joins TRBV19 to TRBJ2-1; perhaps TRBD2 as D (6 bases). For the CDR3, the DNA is TGTGCCAGTAGGATCGGGAGCTCCTACAATGAGCAGTTCTTC. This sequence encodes CASRIGSSYNEQFF.